The 5 T cell receptor beta chains below all came from one sample that was sequenced in a study. Each CDR3 protein is one row after TCRdb ran MiXCR on the 5' RACE reads. The data hold about 7,200 distinct CDR3 sequences, with roughly 37% observed a single time. Sequenced: memory CD4+ T cells sorted from blood. Documented subset: memory CD4+ T cells, CD4+CD45RO+CD25-. Every receptor here comes from a female donor with breast cancer.

As for this clonotype: At one boundary the junction diverges from the germline segment, which might be a read error. The chain carries TRBV6-2 or TRBV6-3 and TRBJ2-7; D ambiguous. The CDR3 has 11 amino acids. Germline V gene lookup returns CDR1 MNHEY and CDR2 SVGEGT. Here the CDR3 DNA reads TGTGCCAGCAGTTCCCTCTACGAGCAGTCCTTC. Amino acid sequence: CASSSLYEQSF.

Details on this clonotype: A read error is likely, as this CDR3 ends without the conserved phenylalanine or tryptophan. The rearrangement uses TRBV11-1 and TRBJ1-4; 7 bases line up with TRBD1. Trimming cost V 2 bases and J 3 bases; bases outside gene matches: 3. This CDR3 spans 15 amino acids. Germline loops: CDR1 SGHAT, CDR2 FQDESV (reference sequence). The CDR3 loop is CASSLPGQANEKLFL. Written as DNA, the CDR3 is TGTGCCAGCAGCTTACCCGGACAGGCTAATGAAAAACTGTTTTTA.

The chain links TRBV29-1 to TRBJ1-1; a weak D match, TRBD1 (5 bases). The CDR3 runs to 13 residues. With 0 bases removed from V and 4 bases from J, the gap between germline ends came to 9 bases. The germline CDR1 and CDR2 sequences are SQVTM and ANQGSEA. CDR3 nucleotide sequence: TGCAGCGTTGAAGAGCAGGGTGCCACTGAAGCTTTCTTT. It codes for CSVEEQGATEAFF.

The chain couples TRBV4-1 to TRBJ2-1, with 13 bases aligning to TRBD2. J was trimmed by 4 bases and V by 4 bases; bases with no gene match: 4. CDR1 MGHRA and CDR2 YSYEKL come from the germline V gene. CDR3 size: 16 residues. The CDR3 sequence is CASSPGGLAGYNEQFF. The CDR3 DNA follows: TGCGCCAGCAGCCCCGGGGGACTAGCGGGGTACAATGAGCAGTTCTTC.

The chain recombines TRBV7-6 with TRBJ2-2; possible D gene TRBD1, 5 bases. The ends were cut back, 1 base at V and 6 bases at J, with 9 bases in the middle. Germline V gives CDR1 SGHVS, CDR2 FNYEAQ. This CDR3 spans 14 amino acids. The CDR3, as DNA: TGTGCCAGCAGCTTAGACAGGCCGGCCGGGGAGCTGTTTTTT. It specifies CASSLDRPAGELFF.